This T cell receptor beta chain derives from a study of blood T cell repertoires in COVID-19. Data came from immunoSEQ multiplex PCR; TCRdb stores just in-frame clones and leaves some out. The top ten clones hold approximately 4.2% of a sample with about 140,000 clones, around nine tenths of them seen once. V gave up 0 bases and J gave up 5 bases, with 7 bases separating them. This CDR3 has 12 amino acids. Germline CDR1 and CDR2: GTSNPN and SVGIG (reference sequence). This chain joins TRBV30 and TRBJ2-5; D gene unclear. The sample consisted of peripheral blood. The receptor comes from a woman aged 35 to 49 with acute or convalescent COVID-19. Here the CDR3 reads CAWSVAGETQYF. The CDR3 DNA reads as TGTGCCTGGAGTGTCGCCGGGGAGACCCAGTACTTC. Complete variable domain (other parts from reference TRBV30 and TRBJ2-5): SQTIHQWPATLVQPVGSPLSLECTVEGTSNPNLYWYRQAAGRGLQLLFYSVGIGQISSEVPQNLSASRPQDRQFILSSKKLLLSDSGFYLCAWSVAGETQYFGPGTRLLVL.